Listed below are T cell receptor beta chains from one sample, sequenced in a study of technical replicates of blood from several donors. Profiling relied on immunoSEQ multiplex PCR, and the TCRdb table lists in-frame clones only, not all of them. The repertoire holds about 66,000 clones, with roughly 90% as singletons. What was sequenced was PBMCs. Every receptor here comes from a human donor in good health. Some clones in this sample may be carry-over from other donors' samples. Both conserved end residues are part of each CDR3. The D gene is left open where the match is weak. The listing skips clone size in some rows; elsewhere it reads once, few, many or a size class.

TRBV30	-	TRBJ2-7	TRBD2	TGTGCCTGGGCTAGCGGGAGCTACGAGCAGTACTTC	CAWASGSYEQYF
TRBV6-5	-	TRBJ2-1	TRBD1	TGTGCTACAAAGAGGACAGGGGGTACATACAATGAGCAGTTCTTC	CATKRTGGTYNEQFF
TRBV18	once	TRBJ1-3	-	TGTGCCAGCTCACCAGCGCCAGGAAACACCATATATTTT	CASSPAPGNTIYF
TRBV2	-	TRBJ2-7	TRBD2	TGTGCCAGCAGTGATTTTCTAGCGGGAGTGGGGGGCTCCTACGAGCAGTACTTC	CASSDFLAGVGGSYEQYF
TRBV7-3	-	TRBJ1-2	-	TGTGCCAGCAGCCCCGACAGAGACTATGGCTACACCTTC	CASSPDRDYGYTF
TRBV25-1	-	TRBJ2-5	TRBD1	TGTGCCAGCATCGAGACAGGGGGGCGAGAGACCCAGTACTTC	CASIETGGRETQYF
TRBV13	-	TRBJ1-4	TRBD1	TGTGCCAGCAGCCTCCGACAGGGAGTTGGTATGTTGGAAAAACTGTTTTTT	CASSLRQGVGMLEKLFF
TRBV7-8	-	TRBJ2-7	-	TGTGCCAGCAGCTTAGGCGGCGCCCAGGGGATTTACGAGCAGTACTTC	CASSLGGAQGIYEQYF
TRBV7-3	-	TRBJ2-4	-	TGTGCCAGCAGCTTAACCAGGGCGGCCAAAAACATTCAGTACTTC	CASSLTRAAKNIQYF
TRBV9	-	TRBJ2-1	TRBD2	TGTGCCAGCAGCGTAGGGGCGGGGGGACCCTACAATGAGCAGTTCTTC	CASSVGAGGPYNEQFF
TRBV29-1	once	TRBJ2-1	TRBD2	TGCAGCGTCCAAAAGGGGTCTAGCGGGAGGGCCAATGAGCAGTTCTTC	CSVQKGSSGRANEQFF
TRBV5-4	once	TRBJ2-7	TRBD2	TGTGCCAGCAGCTTGGCTTCTAGCGGGACCTACGAGCAGTACTTC	CASSLASSGTYEQYF
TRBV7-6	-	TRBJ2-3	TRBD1	TGTGCCAGCAGCAAAGGACAGGTAGATACGCAGTATTTT	CASSKGQVDTQYF
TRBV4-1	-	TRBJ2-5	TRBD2	TGCGCCAGCAGCCAATCCACGTGGGCTAGCGGGGGGGCGTTAGAGACCCAGTACTTC	CASSQSTWASGGALETQYF